These 26 T cell receptor beta chains share one sample of origin, sequenced in a study of CD8 T cells in ankylosing spondylitis. For these receptors, no antigen is known. Findings of the study overall: Ankylosing spondylitis blood seemed to carry a telltale TCR beta motif made of several highly homologous variants.

A single record per CDR3 protein comes from TCRdb applying MiXCR to the 5' RACE reads. The sample lists roughly 700,000 distinct CDR3 sequences; around a fifth were seen once. Sequenced material: blood, either unsorted or a sorted T cell fraction (not recorded which). These receptors were taken from a male donor with ankylosing spondylitis.

The chain recombines TRBV6-2 or TRBV6-3 with TRBJ1-1; weak D call: TRBD1 (6 bases). Germline V gene data show CDR1 as MNHEY and CDR2 as SVGEGT. The CDR3 covers 14 residues. The V and J ends lost 2 bases and 4 bases respectively, with 11 bases between them. This chain's CDR3 is CASSYGGLGTEAFF. The CDR3 DNA is TGTGCCAGCAGTTACGGGGGCCTGGGCACTGAAGCTTTCTTT.

There are a few counts of this clonotype. The chain links TRBV7-9 to TRBJ2-3; D remains ambiguous. The CDR3 length is 14 residues. Looked up from germline, CDR1 is SEHNR and CDR2 is FQNEAQ (reference sequence). Trimming cost V 5 bases and J 0 bases, with 9 bases left between them. The CDR3 sequence is CASSPAYSTDTQYF. DNA for the CDR3: TGTGCCAGCAGCCCAGCGTATAGCACAGATACGCAGTATTTT. Supplemented by reference TRBV7-9 and TRBJ2-3, the full variable domain reads DTGVSQNPRHKITKRGQNVTFRCDPISEHNRLYWYRQTLGQGPEFLTYFQNEAQLEKSRLLSDRFSAERPKGSFSTLEIQRTEQGDSAMYLCASSPAYSTDTQYFGPGTRLTVL.

This chain joins TRBV11-2 and TRBJ1-1; 7 nucleotides align to TRBD1. CDR3 length equals 13 residues. Unmatched junction bases numbered 7, after V lost 5 bases and J lost 7 bases. Germline V gives CDR1 SGHAT, CDR2 FQNNGV. CDR3 region: CASSPGTVLEAFF. For the CDR3, the DNA is TGTGCCAGCAGCCCGGGGACAGTACTTGAAGCTTTCTTT.

This clonotype was counted a few times. The J gene is TRBJ1-5, the V gene TRBV20-1; D possibly corresponds to TRBD1 (5 bases). CDR1 and CDR2 from the germline V gene are DFQATT and SNEGSKA (reference sequence). This CDR3 is built from 12 residues. Between the trimmed V and J ends, which lost 3 bases and 5 bases, there was a span of 8 bases. CDR3 in amino acids: CSASRGDQPQHF. The CDR3 nucleotides read TGCAGTGCTAGTCGAGGGGATCAGCCCCAGCATTTT.

This clonotype has more than one count but fewer than ten. This chain connects TRBV9 to TRBJ2-2; 10 bases are a match to TRBD2. The V gene's germline CDR1 is SGDLS and CDR2 YYNGEE. After removal of 0 bases from V and 1 base from J, the junction contained 0 bases not matched to a gene. The CDR3 extends over 16 amino acids. In nucleotides, the CDR3 is TGTGCCAGCAGCGTAGTAGCGGGGGGGAACACCGGGGAGCTGTTTTTT. This codes for CASSVVAGGNTGELFF. Drawing the rest from reference TRBV9 and TRBJ2-2, the complete variable domain is DSGVTQTPKHLITATGQRVTLRCSPRSGDLSVYWYQQSLDQGLQFLIQYYNGEERAKGNILERFSAQQFPDLHSELNLSSLELGDSALYFCASSVVAGGNTGELFFGEGSRLTVL.

The chain joins TRBV5-1 to TRBJ2-7; D is unclear. There are 15 residues in the CDR3. V was shortened by 6 bases and J by 3 bases, with 19 bases between the two germline ends. Germline CDR1 is SGHRS and CDR2 is YFSETQ. The CDR3 nucleotides read TGCGCCAGCACTCCAAATCCCGGGTCGCTCTACGAGCAGTACTTC. Amino acids: CASTPNPGSLYEQYF.

This chain joins TRBV7-8 and TRBJ2-3; the match to TRBD2 covers 8 bases. Per the germline V gene, CDR1 is SGHVS and CDR2 is FQNEAQ. CDR3 length: 17 residues. Unmatched junction bases numbered 7, after V lost 2 bases and J lost 0 bases. The CDR3 region is CASSLLLGGVSTDTQYF. CDR3 in DNA: TGTGCCAGCAGCTTACTGCTCGGGGGGGTGAGCACAGATACGCAGTATTTT. The entire variable domain, with the rest obtained from reference TRBV7-8 and TRBJ2-3, is as follows: GAGVSQSPRYKVAKRGQDVALRCDPISGHVSLFWYQQALGQGPEFLTYFQNEAQLDKSGLPSDRFFAERPEGSVSTLKIQRTQQEDSAVYLCASSLLLGGVSTDTQYFGPGTRLTVL.

This chain uses TRBV28 with TRBJ1-6; tentatively, D is TRBD1 (5 bases). Trimming cost V 1 base and J 0 bases, with 13 bases left between them. CDR1 is MDHEN, CDR2 SYDVKM, per germline. This CDR3 comprises 18 residues. CDR3 in amino acids: CASSLSGRVGSYNSPLHF. Written as DNA, the CDR3 is TGTGCCAGCAGTTTATCAGGCAGGGTGGGCTCCTATAATTCACCCCTCCACTTT.

This clonotype was counted only a few times. The J gene is TRBJ2-5, the V gene TRBV29-1; no firm D call. The CDR3 consists of 14 residues. The V and J ends lost 0 bases and 7 bases respectively, with 15 bases between them. In germline, CDR1 is SQVTM, CDR2 ANQGSEA. The CDR3 reads CSVEESFGSSTQYF. The CDR3, as DNA: TGCAGCGTTGAAGAGAGTTTTGGAAGTTCGACCCAGTACTTC.

This clonotype has a handful of counts. The V and J genes are TRBV11-2 and TRBJ2-5, with 8 positions matching TRBD1. CDR3 length equals 14 residues. CDR1 SGHAT and CDR2 FQNNGV come from the germline V gene. Unmatched junction bases numbered 6, after V lost 4 bases and J lost 5 bases. CDR3 amino acids: CASSSSGGWETQYF. CDR3 coding DNA: TGTGCCAGCAGCTCTTCAGGGGGCTGGGAGACCCAGTACTTC.

A few counts support this clonotype. The chain links TRBV4-1 to TRBJ1-1; D might be TRBD1 (5 bases). Between the trimmed V and J ends, which lost 0 bases and 8 bases, there was a span of 10 bases. CDR1 is MGHRA, CDR2 YSYEKL, per germline. The CDR3 has 13 amino acids. The CDR3 loop reads CASSQETRVEAFF. Written as DNA, the CDR3 is TGCGCCAGCAGCCAAGAGACCAGGGTAGAAGCTTTCTTT.

This clonotype was seen a few times. The chain is built from TRBV6-1 and TRBJ2-1, with 7 bases lining up with TRBD2. V dropped 6 bases and J dropped 4; count of bases not matched to a gene: 6. The CDR3 sequence is 14 residues long. Looked up from germline, CDR1 is MNHNS and CDR2 is SASEGT. The CDR3 sequence: CASRQRGDYNEQFF. For the CDR3, the DNA is TGTGCCAGCAGACAGCGGGGTGATTACAATGAGCAGTTCTTC.

V usage is TRBV14 and J usage is TRBJ2-1; D is unclear. V lost 2 bases and J 12 bases, leaving 14 bases between the germline ends. The CDR3 is made up of 13 amino acids. Germline V gene data show CDR1 as SGHDN and CDR2 as FVKESK. CDR3 in amino acids: CASSQYIRARQFF. CDR3 nucleotides: TGTGCCAGCAGCCAATATATCCGGGCCAGGCAGTTCTTC.

The V gene is TRBV7-2, the J gene TRBJ2-1; D is unresolved. Germline V gene sequence: CDR1 SGHTA, CDR2 FQGNSA. V lost 1 base and J 0 bases, leaving 7 bases between the germline ends. The CDR3 runs 15 residues. The CDR3 bases are TGTGCCAGCAGCTTAGAGCAGTCCTCCTACAATGAGCAGTTCTTC. Protein sequence: CASSLEQSSYNEQFF.

The rearrangement links TRBV27 to TRBJ2-2, with D maybe TRBD1 (6 bases). Germline lookup yields CDR1 MNHEY and CDR2 SMNVEV (reference sequence). The CDR3 covers 14 residues. V was pared by 8 bases and J by 1 base, with 11 bases between. The chain's CDR3 is CASGSGQNTGELFF. As DNA, the CDR3 is TGTGCCAGCGGATCGGGACAGAACACCGGGGAGCTGTTTTTT.

The rearrangement joins TRBV28 to TRBJ1-4, with a tentative D call TRBD1 (5 bases). Germline loops: CDR1 MDHEN, CDR2 SYDVKM. The CDR3 covers 15 residues. The V end lost 3 bases, the J end lost 7 bases, and 15 bases lay between the germline ends. As DNA, the CDR3 is TGTGCCAGCAGTTTCGGGGGATCGAGGAGTGAAAAACTGTTTTTT. This translates into CASSFGGSRSEKLFF.

There are a few counts of this clonotype. The V gene is TRBV7-9, the J gene TRBJ1-1, with unresolved D. Germline CDR1 is SEHNR and CDR2 is FQNEAQ (reference sequence). The V end was cut by 5 bases, the J end by 1 base, with 14 bases between. The CDR3 is 15 amino acids. The CDR3 loop is CASSLSSAENTEAFF. DNA for the CDR3: TGTGCCAGCAGCCTTTCTAGCGCGGAGAACACTGAAGCTTTCTTT.

This clonotype was counted only a few times. In DNA, the CDR3 is TGTGCCAGCAGCTTAACGGCAGGCTACGAGCAGTACTTC. Amino acids: CASSLTAGYEQYF. The rearrangement uses TRBV7-2 and TRBJ2-7; D not certain. The germline gives CDR1 SGHTA, CDR2 FQGNSA. Trimming cost V 2 bases and J 3 bases, with 8 bases left between them. The CDR3 sequence is 13 residues long.

The J gene is TRBJ2-5, the V gene TRBV25-1, with 10 bases fitting TRBD2. The V gene end was trimmed by 6 bases and the J gene end by 2 bases; junction bases not matched to a gene: 12. This CDR3 is built from 17 residues. CDR1 and CDR2 (germline): MGHDK, SYGVNS. The CDR3 DNA is TGTGCCAGCAGGGCCCGGACTAGCGGAATTCGACAAGAGACCCAGTACTTC. This codes for CASRARTSGIRQETQYF.

This clonotype was counted many times. The V and J genes are TRBV7-2 and TRBJ1-4; D uncertain. The V gene's germline CDR1 is SGHTA and CDR2 FQGNSA. The CDR3 loop spans 13 amino acids. The V gene lost 1 base and the J gene lost 3 bases, with 3 bases spanning the gap. The CDR3 DNA sequence: TGTGCCAGCAGCTTAGAGCCTAATGAAAAACTGTTTTTT. Translating it yields CASSLEPNEKLFF. Together with reference TRBV7-2 and TRBJ1-4, the CDR3 gives the full variable domain: GAGVSQSPSNKVTEKGKDVELRCDPISGHTALYWYRQSLGQGLEFLIYFQGNSAPDKSGLPSDRFSAERTGGSVSTLTIQRTQQEDSAVYLCASSLEPNEKLFFGSGTQLSVL.

This clonotype came up a few times. This sequence joins TRBV10-3 and TRBJ2-1; 8 nucleotides line up with TRBD2. This CDR3 contains 19 residues. CDR1 is ENHRY and CDR2 is SYGVKD in the germline V gene. The trim removed 0 bases at V and 2 bases at J, leaving 12 bases unmatched. The CDR3 coding sequence is TGTGCCATCAGTGAGTCCGCGGGCAAAGCGGGGGAGGCCTACAATGAGCAGTTCTTC. Translated: CAISESAGKAGEAYNEQFF.

This clonotype came up a few times. V and J are TRBV28 and TRBJ2-7, with TRBD1 as a possible D gene (6 bases). CDR3 length equals 13 residues. Trimming cost V 5 bases and J 5 bases, with 13 bases left between them. Germline V gene lookup returns CDR1 MDHEN and CDR2 SYDVKM. CDR3: CASSTGTKHEQYF. The CDR3 bases are TGTGCCAGCAGTACCGGGACAAAACACGAGCAGTACTTC. Together with reference TRBV28 and TRBJ2-7, the CDR3 gives the full variable domain: DVKVTQSSRYLVKRTGEKVFLECVQDMDHENMFWYRQDPGLGLRLIYFSYDVKMKEKGDIPEGYSVSREKKERFSLILESASTNQTSMYLCASSTGTKHEQYFGPGTRLTVT.

This clonotype was recorded a few times. The chain recombines TRBV6-5 with TRBJ2-7, with D unclear. The V end was cut by 0 bases, the J end by 7 bases, with 10 bases between. This CDR3 comprises 13 residues. Germline lookup yields CDR1 MNHEY and CDR2 SVGAGI. CDR3 sequence: CASSYSSTLEQYF. The CDR3 coding sequence is TGTGCCAGCAGTTACTCGAGTACCTTGGAGCAGTACTTC.

There are a few counts of this clonotype. The V and J genes are TRBV4-3 and TRBJ2-3; TRBD2 matches at 10 bases. This CDR3 is built from 17 residues. Looked up from germline, CDR1 is LGHNA and CDR2 is YSLEER. J lost 3 bases, V lost 0 bases, and 6 bases had no gene match. CDR3 residues: CASSQDLSGRETDTQYF. CDR3 DNA: TGCGCCAGCAGCCAAGATTTAAGCGGGAGGGAAACAGATACGCAGTATTTT.

As for this clonotype: Relative to the germline gene, one junction end is altered; a read error may explain this. The gene calls are TRBV11-2 and TRBJ2-7; 9 positions agree with TRBD1. Looked up from germline, CDR1 is SGHAT and CDR2 is FQNNGV. The CDR3 spans 18 residues. CDR3: CASSFPRIRDRESYEQHF. CDR3 coding DNA: TGTGCCAGCAGCTTCCCTAGAATCCGGGACAGGGAATCCTACGAGCAGCACTTC. The whole variable domain, remainder taken from reference TRBV11-2 and TRBJ2-7, is EAGVAQSPRYKIIEKRQSVAFWCNPISGHATLYWYQQILGQGPKLLIQFQNNGVVDDSQLPKDRFSAERLKGVDSTLKIQPAKLEDSAVYLCASSFPRIRDRESYEQHFGPGTRLTVT.

In its sample, this clonotype was seen a few times. The chain couples TRBV20-1 to TRBJ2-2, with D possibly being TRBD1 or TRBD2 (5 bases each). The CDR3 extends over 13 amino acids. Germline V gives CDR1 DFQATT, CDR2 SNEGSKA (reference sequence). Between the trimmed V and J ends, which lost 2 bases and 8 bases, there was a span of 12 bases. CDR3 in DNA: TGCAGTGCTAGACGGGCCGGGGCTGGGGAGCTGTTTTTT. It encodes CSARRAGAGELFF.